The rows below give T cell receptor beta chains drawn from one sample of a study of blood T cell repertoires in COVID-19. The data were produced by immunoSEQ multiplex PCR, yet TCRdb's version contains in-frame clones alone and is incomplete. The sample contains some 29,000 clones, 70% to 90% of which appear only once. The sequencing input was peripheral blood. The source of these receptors is a human donor in a cohort sampled during active COVID-19. CDR3s include the opening cysteine and the closing phenylalanine or tryptophan. D genes are given only for firm matches. Only some rows state a clone size, as once, few, many or a class for expanded clones.

d_gene	v_gene	abundance	j_gene	CDR3nt	CDR3aa
TRBD2	TRBV5-1	-	TRBJ2-1	TGCGCCAGCGGGGGTAGCGGGGGCTCCTACAATGAGCAGTTCTTC	CASGGSGGSYNEQFF
TRBD1	TRBV24-1	-	TRBJ2-1	TGTGCCACCAGTGACCCCCTGGGACAGGGTTACAATGAGCAGTTCTTC	CATSDPLGQGYNEQFF
TRBD1	TRBV10-3	-	TRBJ2-2	TGTGCCATCAGTGACAAGGGGACAGGGAACACCGGGGAGCTGTTTTTT	CAISDKGTGNTGELFF
TRBD2	TRBV5-5	-	TRBJ2-3	TGTGCCAGCAGCCCCGCCGGTAGCGGGGGTCCCACAGATACGCAGTATTTT	CASSPAGSGGPTDTQYF
-	TRBV3-1/TRBV3-2	-	TRBJ1-5	TGTGCCAGCAGCCAAGATTCGAGGGCTGGTCAGCCCCAGCATTTT	CASSQDSRAGQPQHF
-	TRBV9	few	TRBJ1-2	TGTGCCAGCAGCGTAGACAGGAACTATGGCTACACCTTC	CASSVDRNYGYTF
TRBD2	TRBV5-4	-	TRBJ2-7	TGTGCCAGCAGCTTACTAGCGGGGGATTACGAGCAGTACTTC	CASSLLAGDYEQYF
-	TRBV18	-	TRBJ1-2	TGTGCCAGCTCACCACCACCCCCGGGGGGCTATGGCTACACCTTC	CASSPPPPGGYGYTF
TRBD1	TRBV14	once	TRBJ1-4	TGTGCCAGCAGCCCACGACAGGGAACTGAAAAACTGTTTTTT	CASSPRQGTEKLFF
-	TRBV18	-	TRBJ2-2	TGTGCCAGCTCACCACCAAACAGAGCGAACACCGGGGAGCTGTTTTTT	CASSPPNRANTGELFF
TRBD1	TRBV28	-	TRBJ2-5	TGTGCCAGCAGTTCAACAGGGGGCTGGGAGACCCAGTACTTC	CASSSTGGWETQYF
-	TRBV5-6	-	TRBJ1-6	TGTGCCAGCAGCTCACGGGGAAGGGATTCACCCCTCCACTTT	CASSSRGRDSPLHF
-	TRBV24-1	-	TRBJ2-7	TGTGCCACCAGTGATCCTACACGGAGGGAGCAGTACTTC	CATSDPTRREQYF
TRBD1	TRBV5-8	-	TRBJ1-3	TGTGCCAGCAGCTGGGTGGGGACAGGGGGCGCCGGAAACACCATATATTTT	CASSWVGTGGAGNTIYF
-	TRBV7-9	once	TRBJ2-3	TGTGCCAGCAGCTTACTAGGGCAGGGCTCAGATACGCAGTATTTT	CASSLLGQGSDTQYF
TRBD1	TRBV6-5	-	TRBJ1-2	TGTGCCAGCAGTTCATTGGGACAGGGGAACGGCTACACCTTC	CASSSLGQGNGYTF
-	TRBV6-5	-	TRBJ1-1	TGTGCCAGCAGGATACTGGGCAGGGGCGAAGCTTTCTTT	CASRILGRGEAFF
-	TRBV2	few	TRBJ1-1	TGTGCCAGCAGGGACCACAGGGATAACACTGAAGCTTTCTTT	CASRDHRDNTEAFF
TRBD1	TRBV6-5	-	TRBJ1-5	TGTGCCAGCAGGCTCCACAGGGGGAGGAATCAGCCCCAGCATTTT	CASRLHRGRNQPQHF
-	TRBV12-3/TRBV12-4	-	TRBJ2-7	TGTGCCAGCACCCTGACAGACCTCTCCGAGCAGTACTTC	CASTLTDLSEQYF
-	TRBV7-2	-	TRBJ1-2	TGTGCCAGCAGGGGCCGAGGGCGGGACTATGGCTACACCTTC	CASRGRGRDYGYTF
TRBD2	TRBV3-1/TRBV3-2	-	TRBJ2-2	TGTGCCAGCAGCCCGTCCACTAGCGGGGGGGCCGGCACCGGGGAGCTGTTTTTT	CASSPSTSGGAGTGELFF
-	TRBV27	few	TRBJ1-1	TGTGCCAGCAGTTTACGCCGGGGTTTGAACACTGAAGCTTTCTTT	CASSLRRGLNTEAFF
TRBD1	TRBV25-1	-	TRBJ2-5	TGTGCCAGCAGTGTGGCAGGGGGCAGAAAGACCCAGTACTTC	CASSVAGGRKTQYF
-	TRBV7-9	-	TRBJ2-2	TGTGCCAGCGTTAGGGGCATCCCTCGCGACCCCGGGGAGCTGTTTTTT	CASVRGIPRDPGELFF
-	TRBV5-4	-	TRBJ1-1	TGTGCCAGCAGTTACAGGGTGGTCGGCACTGAAGCTTTCTTT	CASSYRVVGTEAFF
TRBD1	TRBV18	-	TRBJ2-5	TGTGCCAGCTCACCAGGACAGGGGGGAGAGACCCAGTACTTC	CASSPGQGGETQYF
-	TRBV18	-	TRBJ2-7	TGTGCCAGCTCTAGCAGGACTGCAGAAGGATACGAGCAGTACTTC	CASSSRTAEGYEQYF
-	TRBV28	-	TRBJ2-3	TGTGCCAGCAGTTTACTAGGTCTTAGCACAGATACGCAGTATTTT	CASSLLGLSTDTQYF
-	TRBV7-2	once	TRBJ2-7	TGTGCCAGCAGCTTCCAGGGGGGAGCCTACGAGCAGTACTTC	CASSFQGGAYEQYF
TRBD1	TRBV3-1/TRBV3-2	-	TRBJ1-5	TGTGCCAGCAGCCAGACAGGGAGCAATCAGCCCCAGCATTTT	CASSQTGSNQPQHF
-	TRBV12-2	-	TRBJ1-2	TGTGCAAGTCGTGGGGACAGGGTGGGAACTAACTATGGCTACACCTTC	CASRGDRVGTNYGYTF
TRBD1	TRBV11-3	-	TRBJ2-2	TGTGCCAGCAACCCCACGGGACAGGGGATTACCGGGGAGCTGTTTTTT	CASNPTGQGITGELFF
-	TRBV19	-	TRBJ2-7	TGTGCCAGTAGTATAGGAGGGGGAACCTCCTACGAGCAGTACTTC	CASSIGGGTSYEQYF
TRBD1	TRBV2	-	TRBJ1-5	TGTGCCAGCAGGCCCACAGGGGGTACGGGCAATCAGCCCCAGCATTTT	CASRPTGGTGNQPQHF
-	TRBV30	-	TRBJ1-1	TGTGCCTGGAGAGGGGGGGGCGCGGGGAACACTGAAGCTTTCTTT	CAWRGGGAGNTEAFF
-	TRBV25-1	once	TRBJ1-2	TGTGCCAGCAGTGATTCAGGGTACAGCTATGGCTACACCTTC	CASSDSGYSYGYTF
TRBD1	TRBV6-1	-	TRBJ2-7	TGTGCCAGCAGTGAATGGAGGACAGGGGTCTACGAGCAGTACTTC	CASSEWRTGVYEQYF
-	TRBV10-3	-	TRBJ1-4	TGTGCCATCAGCTCTCTCGCGGGGGCAACTAATGAAAAACTGTTTTTT	CAISSLAGATNEKLFF
TRBD2	TRBV4-2	-	TRBJ2-5	TGTGCCAGCAGCCAAGGGGAGGGAATTGAGACCCAGTACTTC	CASSQGEGIETQYF
-	TRBV20-1	-	TRBJ2-1	TGCAGTGCTAGTAGGGAGTACAATGAGCAGTTCTTC	CSASREYNEQFF
-	TRBV18	-	TRBJ1-6	TGTGCCAGCTCACCAAAAGGGGGGGATTCACCCCTCCACTTT	CASSPKGGDSPLHF
TRBD1	TRBV5-1	-	TRBJ2-7	TGCGCCAGCAGCTTGGGCAGGGGGCAAGGGGAGCAGTACTTC	CASSLGRGQGEQYF
TRBD1	TRBV12-5	-	TRBJ2-3	TGTGCTAGTGGCCGCCGTGGACAGGGGGCGCAGAGGGATACGCAGTATTTT	CASGRRGQGAQRDTQYF
TRBD1	TRBV27	once	TRBJ1-2	TGTGCCAGCAGTTCCCGACAGGGGGGATACTATGGCTACACCTTC	CASSSRQGGYYGYTF